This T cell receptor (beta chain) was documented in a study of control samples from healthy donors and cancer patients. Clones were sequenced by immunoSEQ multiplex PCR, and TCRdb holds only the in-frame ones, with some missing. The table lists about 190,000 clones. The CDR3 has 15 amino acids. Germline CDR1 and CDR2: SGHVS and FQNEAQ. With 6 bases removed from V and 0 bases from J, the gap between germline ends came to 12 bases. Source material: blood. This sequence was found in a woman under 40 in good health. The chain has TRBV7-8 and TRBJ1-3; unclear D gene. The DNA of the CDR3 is TGTGCCAGCAGGAAAGACCCAATCTCTGGAAACACCATATATTTT. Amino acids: CASRKDPISGNTIYF.